This T cell receptor (beta chain) is drawn from a study of OX40 agonist ivuxolimab in advanced cancers. General study results and limits: Clonal expansion was among the lowest in partial responders at 0.1-3.0 mg/kg, especially CD8+. CD8+ T cells were the subset that, on average, had more expanded clones than CD4+. Clonal expansion from baseline to week 6 occurred in both CD4+ and CD8+ T cells.

Sequencing was performed with immunoSEQ multiplex PCR; in TCRdb, only in-frame clones are kept and a portion is missing. The profile covers roughly 73,000 clones, with almost 90% appearing a single time and less than 3% taken by the ten largest. A note on this clone: Its antigen remains unidentified.

At cycle 4 day 1, cycle 7 day 1, and baseline, blood was sampled. Trimming removed 2 bases from V and 4 bases from J, with 5 bases in between. This CDR3 comprises 12 residues. Germline CDR1 reads MDHEN; CDR2 reads SYDVKM. This TCR was recovered from an adult with an advanced solid tumor such as melanoma, head and neck, liver or kidney cancer. This material consisted of CD4+ or CD8+ T cells sorted from blood, taken in a trial of the OX40 agonist ivuxolimab. The chain employs TRBV28 and TRBJ1-2; D ambiguous. The CDR3 here is CASSLGFYGYTF. CDR3 nucleotide sequence: TGTGCCAGCAGTTTAGGGTTCTATGGCTACACCTTC.